This T cell receptor beta chain is drawn from a study of cytomegalovirus exposure and HLA in healthy donors. Overall study: Among the 398 genotyped donors, 70% to 85% were placed in the Caucasian-associated ancestry cluster.

The PCR ran on 60 Vbeta and 13 Jbeta primers. Profiling relied on immunoSEQ multiplex PCR, and the TCRdb table lists in-frame clones only, not all of them. The sample consists of about 300,000 clones, 86% of them appearing once. The CDR3 runs to 15 residues. J was trimmed by 2 bases and V by 5 bases; bases with no gene match: 7. Germline V CDR1 and CDR2: SNHLY, FYNNEI. With respect to this clone: Antigen: not known.

Notes on the study in general: Associated with cytomegalovirus, according to the listing, were approximately 160 TCR beta chains. Evidence from a later analysis indicated that most CMV-associated TCR beta chains looked HLA-restricted.

V and J are TRBV2 and TRBJ2-3; 7 bases are shared with TRBD2. The TCR comes from a man aged 35-49 years in good health and CMV-seropositive. Sequencing used PBMCs. The CDR3 spells CASSRGSLATDTQYF. The CDR3 nucleotides are TGTGCCAGCAGTCGCGGGAGTTTAGCCACAGATACGCAGTATTTT.